Shown below are 18 T cell receptor beta chains from a single sample sequenced in a study of radiotherapy plus CTLA-4 blockade in lung cancer. Libraries were prepared by immunoSEQ multiplex PCR; TCRdb keeps only in-frame clonotypes and omits some of them. Of around 90,000 clones listed, over 75% are singletons. Sequencing was performed on peripheral blood, taken from a patient treated with radiotherapy plus ipilimumab. These TCRs come from a human donor with non-small cell lung cancer that progressed on radiotherapy plus ipilimumab.

The V call is TRBV5-1, the J call TRBJ1-1; D unresolved. In germline, CDR1 is SGHRS, CDR2 YFSETQ. This CDR3 has 14 residues. Trimming shortened V by 3 bases and J by 1 base, and 10 bases separated the two germline ends. The DNA of the CDR3 is TGCGCCAGCAGCTATGAGGGTACGAACACTGAAGCTTTCTTT. It is translated as CASSYEGTNTEAFF.

The genes are TRBV6-1 and TRBJ1-1; TRBD1 is a possible D gene (6 bases). The germline V and J ends were trimmed by 6 bases and 1 base, with 15 bases remaining between them. CDR3 length equals 15 residues. CDR1 is MNHNS and CDR2 is SASEGT in the germline V gene. The CDR3 sequence: CASRLRQDRNTEAFF. The CDR3 nucleotides are TGTGCCAGCAGGCTTAGACAGGATCGGAACACTGAAGCTTTCTTT.

This clone was counted once. This sequence joins TRBV7-2 and TRBJ2-3; D gene ambiguous. The CDR3 length is 12 residues. Germline-derived CDR1 and CDR2 are SGHTA and FQGNSA. The V gene lost 8 bases and the J gene lost 6 bases, with 12 bases spanning the gap. CDR3 loop: CASGFGLDTQYF. CDR3 bases: TGTGCCAGCGGGTTCGGATTGGATACGCAGTATTTT.

The genes are TRBV19 and TRBJ2-7; TRBD2 agrees at 8 bases. The CDR3 is 15 residues long. V trimming: 4 bases; J trimming: 5 bases; junction bases outside the gene matches: 10. The germline V gene encodes CDR1 LNHDA and CDR2 SQIVND (reference sequence). CDR3 loop: CASSTSGSRNDEQYF. The DNA for the CDR3 is TGTGCCAGTAGTACCAGCGGGAGCCGGAACGACGAGCAGTACTTC.

The chain couples TRBV27 to TRBJ2-5; TRBD2 agrees at 8 bases. Per the germline V gene, CDR1 is MNHEY and CDR2 is SMNVEV (reference sequence). The V gene end was trimmed by 5 bases and the J gene end by 4 bases; junction bases not matched to a gene: 6. CDR3 size: 14 residues. The CDR3 sequence is CASSPRTSSETQYF. The CDR3 bases are TGTGCCAGCAGTCCCCGGACTAGCTCAGAGACCCAGTACTTC.

This clone was detected only once. This rearrangement joins TRBV7-2 to TRBJ1-1, with 7 bases that match TRBD1. V shed 5 bases and J 5 bases; nucleotides not matched to a gene: 5. Germline values: CDR1 SGHTA, CDR2 FQGNSA. The CDR3 length is 13 residues. DNA for the CDR3: TGTGCCAGCAGCCTGGACAGGTTTACTGAAGCTTTCTTT. Protein: CASSLDRFTEAFF.

The V call is TRBV4-3, the J call TRBJ1-2; D is unresolved. The germline V and J ends were trimmed by 0 bases and 0 bases, with 5 bases remaining between them. Germline CDR1 LGHNA, CDR2 YSLEER. The CDR3 is 14 amino acids. The CDR3: CASSQDLSNYGYTF. The CDR3, as DNA: TGCGCCAGCAGCCAAGATTTGTCTAACTATGGCTACACCTTC.

CDR3 sequence reads: CASSPQDRAGEQYF. DNA of the CDR3: TGCGCCAGCAGCCCCCAAGACAGGGCGGGAGAGCAGTACTTC. The V gene is TRBV5-1, the J gene TRBJ2-7, with a tentative D call TRBD1 (7 bases). Germline CDR1 reads SGHRS; CDR2 reads YFSETQ. V dropped 4 bases and J dropped 7 bases, with 18 bases sitting between them. This CDR3 is 14 amino acids long. Combining the CDR3 with reference TRBV5-1 and TRBJ2-7 gives the whole variable domain KAGVTQTPRYLIKTRGQQVTLSCSPISGHRSVSWYQQTPGQGLQFLFEYFSETQRNKGNFPGRFSGRQFSNSRSEMNVSTLELGDSALYLCASSPQDRAGEQYFGPGTRLTVT.

This clone was observed a handful of times. The chain recombines TRBV5-1 with TRBJ2-3, with D perhaps TRBD2 (5 bases). Deletions cut 0 bases from V and 6 bases from J, with 8 bases between. There are 13 residues in the CDR3. Looked up from germline, CDR1 is SGHRS and CDR2 is YFSETQ. The CDR3 loop is CASSLGGADTQYF. Here the CDR3 DNA reads TGCGCCAGCAGCTTGGGGGGAGCGGATACGCAGTATTTT.

The genes are TRBV15 and TRBJ2-1; 8 bases agree with TRBD2. CDR3 size: 15 residues. Trimming at V came to 0 bases and at J to 7 bases, leaving 5 bases not matched to a gene. Germline V gene data show CDR1 as LNHNV and CDR2 as YYDKDF (reference sequence). This CDR3 reads CATSREAGVGNEQFF. In nucleotides, the CDR3 is TGTGCCACCAGCAGAGAAGCGGGAGTAGGGAATGAGCAGTTCTTC.

The chain has TRBV7-2 and TRBJ2-1; no definite D call. Trimming pared 2 bases from V and 0 bases from J, leaving 8 bases between. The CDR3 totals 15 residues. CDR1 SGHTA and CDR2 FQGNSA come from the germline V gene. The CDR3 protein is CASSLLVSSYNEQFF. DNA of the CDR3: TGTGCCAGCAGCTTACTGGTGAGCTCCTACAATGAGCAGTTCTTC.

This rearrangement joins TRBV9 to TRBJ1-3; D uncertain. Per germline, CDR1 SGDLS and CDR2 YYNGEE. V lost 0 bases to trimming and J lost 0 bases, with 22 bases between them. This CDR3 spans 20 amino acids. The CDR3 spells CASSVEPLTTALASGNTIYF. The CDR3 DNA sequence: TGTGCCAGCAGCGTAGAGCCCCTCACAACTGCATTGGCCTCTGGAAACACCATATATTTT.

This chain connects TRBV7-9 to TRBJ1-4; possible D gene TRBD1, 5 bases. The CDR3 loop spans 19 amino acids. Trimming took off 2 bases at V and 3 bases at J, with 22 bases between the two ends. In germline, CDR1 is SEHNR, CDR2 FQNEAQ (reference sequence). In nucleotides, the CDR3 is TGTGCCAGCAGCTTAACTCGTGCAGGGCGGGGGGTTCCTAATGAAAAACTGTTTTTT. This encodes CASSLTRAGRGVPNEKLFF. Variable domain in full (rest from reference TRBV7-9 and TRBJ1-4): DTGVSQNPRHKITKRGQNVTFRCDPISEHNRLYWYRQTLGQGPEFLTYFQNEAQLEKSRLLSDRFSAERPKGSFSTLEIQRTEQGDSAMYLCASSLTRAGRGVPNEKLFFGSGTQLSVL.

The V call is TRBV7-3, the J call TRBJ2-2, with 7 bases fitting TRBD1. CDR1 is SGHTA, CDR2 FQGTGA, per germline. There are 16 residues in the CDR3. With 5 bases clipped from V and 0 bases from J, the junction kept 6 bases outside the gene matches. The CDR3 DNA sequence: TGTGCCAGCAGCGTCACCGGGACAGCGAACACCGGGGAGCTGTTTTTT. Translated, it gives CASSVTGTANTGELFF.

This clone appeared a few times. J is TRBJ1-2 and V is TRBV6-6; D remains ambiguous. V lost 0 bases, J lost 5 bases, and 13 bases lay in between. Germline lookup yields CDR1 MNHNY and CDR2 SVGAGI (reference sequence). The CDR3 contains 15 residues. CDR3 amino acids: CASSYSAGPPYGYTF. The CDR3 DNA reads as TGTGCCAGCAGTTACTCGGCGGGTCCCCCTTATGGCTACACCTTC.

This clone was seen a handful of times. This chain connects TRBV6-5 to TRBJ1-1, with 9 bases matching TRBD1. The CDR3 is 14 amino acids. With V trimmed by 6 bases and J by 1 base, 3 bases remained unmatched. Germline V gene data show CDR1 as MNHEY and CDR2 as SVGAGI. Here the CDR3 reads CASRRQGENTEAFF. The CDR3, as DNA: TGTGCCAGCAGACGACAGGGGGAGAACACTGAAGCTTTCTTT.

The rearrangement links TRBV11-2 to TRBJ1-3; 9 bases match TRBD1. Germline CDR1 is SGHAT and CDR2 is FQNNGV. The CDR3 runs 15 residues. With V trimmed by 5 bases and J by 3 bases, 5 bases remained unmatched. CDR3 sequence: CASSPGTGFGNTIYF. For the CDR3, the DNA is TGTGCCAGCAGCCCCGGGACAGGGTTTGGAAACACCATATATTTT.

CDR3 protein: CASSLQTGGAGANVLTF. The CDR3 DNA reads TGTGCCAGCAGTTTACAAACAGGGGGCGCGGGGGCCAACGTCCTGACTTTC. The chain recombines TRBV27 with TRBJ2-6; 9 bases are shared with TRBD1. With V trimmed by 2 bases and J by 4 bases, 6 bases remained unmatched. This CDR3 has 17 amino acids. Per germline, CDR1 MNHEY and CDR2 SMNVEV (reference sequence).